This TCR beta chain was identified during a study of blood T cell repertoires in COVID-19. Overall study context: Sources were T cells, B-cell-depleted T cells, or PBMCs; the material itself was cDNA or gDNA.

The table came from immunoSEQ multiplex PCR; TCRdb's copy has only in-frame clones and leaves some out. The sample lists approximately 400,000 clones, roughly 87% occurring once. Trimming removed 3 bases at V and 3 bases at J, with 12 bases between. CDR3 length: 15 amino acids. CDR1 is LGHNA, CDR2 YNFKEQ, per germline. Adults between about 18 and 95 years of age took part from some 25 US areas. Participants reported their clinical history, and cohort assignment relied on those reports. This TCR was sampled from a woman aged 45 to 65 who had recovered from COVID-19. The chain joins TRBV4-2 to TRBJ1-5, with D perhaps TRBD1 (5 bases). Sequencing was done on a sample of PBMCs or T cells enriched from blood (not recorded which). CDR3 in DNA: TGTGCCAGCAGCCACGAAGACAGTTACAATCAGCCCCAGCATTTT. It specifies CASSHEDSYNQPQHF.